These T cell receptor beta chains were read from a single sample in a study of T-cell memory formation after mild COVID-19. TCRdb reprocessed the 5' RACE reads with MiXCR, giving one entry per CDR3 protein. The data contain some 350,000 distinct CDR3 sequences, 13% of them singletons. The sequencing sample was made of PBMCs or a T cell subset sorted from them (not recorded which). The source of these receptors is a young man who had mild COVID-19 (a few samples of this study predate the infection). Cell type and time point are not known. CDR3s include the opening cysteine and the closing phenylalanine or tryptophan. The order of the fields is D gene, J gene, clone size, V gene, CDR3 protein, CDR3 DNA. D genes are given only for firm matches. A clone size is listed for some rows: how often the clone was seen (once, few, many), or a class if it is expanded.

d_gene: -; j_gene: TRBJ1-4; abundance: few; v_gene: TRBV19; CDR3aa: CARIGQMDEKLFF; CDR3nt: TGTGCCAGAATAGGACAGATGGATGAAAAACTGTTTTTT
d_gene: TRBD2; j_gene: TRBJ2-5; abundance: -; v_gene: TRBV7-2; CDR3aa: CASDAGVEETQYF; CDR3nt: TGTGCCAGCGACGCGGGGGTCGAAGAGACCCAGTACTTC
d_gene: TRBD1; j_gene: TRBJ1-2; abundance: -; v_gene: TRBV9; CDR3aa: CASSVDRGPYTF; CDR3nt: TGTGCCAGCAGCGTAGACAGGGGGCCCTACACCTTC
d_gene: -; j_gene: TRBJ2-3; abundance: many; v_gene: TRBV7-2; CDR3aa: CASSFVGGGDTQYF; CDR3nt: TGTGCCAGCAGCTTCGTGGGGGGTGGGGATACGCAGTATTTT
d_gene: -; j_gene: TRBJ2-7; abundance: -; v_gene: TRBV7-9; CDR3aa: CASSLRQAPFYEQYF; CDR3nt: TGTGCCAGCAGTCTCAGACAGGCACCATTCTACGAGCAGTACTTC
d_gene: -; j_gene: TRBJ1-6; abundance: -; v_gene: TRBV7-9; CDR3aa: CASSFLQLNSPLHF; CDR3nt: TGTGCCAGCAGCTTCCTACAGCTGAATTCACCCCTCCACTTT
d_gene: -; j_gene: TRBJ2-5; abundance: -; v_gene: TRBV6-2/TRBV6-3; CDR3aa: CASSRSGIGTQYF; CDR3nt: TGTGCCAGCAGTCGGAGTGGTATCGGGACCCAGTACTTC
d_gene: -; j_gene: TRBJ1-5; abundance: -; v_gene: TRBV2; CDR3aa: CASSEVLNSNQPQHF; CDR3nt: TGTGCCAGCAGTGAGGTGTTGAATAGCAATCAGCCCCAGCATTTT
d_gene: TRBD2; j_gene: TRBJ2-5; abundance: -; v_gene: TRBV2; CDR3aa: CAQPGPGLGMETQYF; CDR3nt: TGTGCCCAGCCAGGACCCGGACTAGGCATGGAGACCCAGTACTTC
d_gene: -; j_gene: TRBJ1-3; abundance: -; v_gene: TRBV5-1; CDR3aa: CASSFGAGNTIYF; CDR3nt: TGCGCCAGCAGCTTTGGTGCCGGAAACACCATATATTTT
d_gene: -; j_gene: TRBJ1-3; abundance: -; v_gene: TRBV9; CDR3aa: CASSRTLRGTSGGNTIYF; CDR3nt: TGTGCCAGCAGCCGGACCCTAAGAGGGACTTCCGGTGGAAACACCATATATTTT
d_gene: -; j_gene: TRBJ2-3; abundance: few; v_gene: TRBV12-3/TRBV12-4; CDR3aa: CASSLGRLSGDTQYF; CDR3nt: TGTGCCAGCAGTTTGGGGAGGCTTTCCGGGGATACGCAGTATTTT
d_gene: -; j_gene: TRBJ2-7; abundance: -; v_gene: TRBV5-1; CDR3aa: CASSPRTDNYEQYF; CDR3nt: TGCGCCAGCAGCCCCAGGACGGACAACTACGAGCAGTACTTC
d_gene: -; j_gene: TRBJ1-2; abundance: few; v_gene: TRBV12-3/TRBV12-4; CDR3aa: CASSRPEQGGYTF; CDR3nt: TGTGCCAGCAGTCGCCCCGAACAGGGAGGCTACACCTTC
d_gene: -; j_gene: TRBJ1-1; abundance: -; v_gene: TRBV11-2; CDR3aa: CASSLFPAMNTEAFF; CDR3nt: TGTGCCAGCAGCTTATTTCCAGCGATGAACACTGAAGCTTTCTTT
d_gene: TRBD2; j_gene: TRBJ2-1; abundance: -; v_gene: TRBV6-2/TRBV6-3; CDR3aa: CASIPGGYKGRDNEQFF; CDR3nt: TGTGCCAGCATCCCGGGGGGGTACAAAGGCAGGGACAATGAGCAGTTCTTC
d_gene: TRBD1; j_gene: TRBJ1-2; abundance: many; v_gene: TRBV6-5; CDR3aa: CASSEQGTGERGTF; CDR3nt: TGTGCCAGCAGTGAACAAGGGACAGGGGAGAGGGGGACCTTC
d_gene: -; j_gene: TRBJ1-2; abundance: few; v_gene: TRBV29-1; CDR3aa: CSVGHPLAGYGYTF; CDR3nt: TGCAGCGTTGGGCACCCGCTGGCGGGCTATGGCTACACCTTC
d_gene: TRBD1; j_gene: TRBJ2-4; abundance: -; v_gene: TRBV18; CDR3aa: CASSPGQGGIQYF; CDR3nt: TGTGCCAGCTCACCGGGACAGGGAGGCATTCAGTACTTC
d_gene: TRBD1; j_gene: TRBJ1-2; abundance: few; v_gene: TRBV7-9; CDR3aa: CASSLGNPAGQGRYGYTF; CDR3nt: TGTGCCAGCAGCTTAGGGAACCCAGCGGGACAGGGTCGCTATGGCTACACCTTC
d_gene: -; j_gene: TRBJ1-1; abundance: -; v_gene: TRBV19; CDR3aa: CASTPIPGLNTEAFF; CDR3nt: TGTGCCAGTACCCCTATTCCAGGGTTGAACACTGAAGCTTTCTTT
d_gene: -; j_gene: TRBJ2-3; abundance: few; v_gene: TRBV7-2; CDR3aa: CASSRVGNTQYF; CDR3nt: TGTGCCAGCAGCCGCGTCGGGAATACGCAGTATTTT
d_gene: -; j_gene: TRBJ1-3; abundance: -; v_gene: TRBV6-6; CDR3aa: CASSIYGGSGNTIYF; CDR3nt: TGTGCCAGCAGCATTTACGGGGGTTCAGGAAACACCATATATTTT
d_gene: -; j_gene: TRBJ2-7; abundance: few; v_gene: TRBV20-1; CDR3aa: CSARDGEYPYEQYF; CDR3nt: TGCAGTGCTAGAGATGGGGAGTATCCCTACGAGCAGTACTTC
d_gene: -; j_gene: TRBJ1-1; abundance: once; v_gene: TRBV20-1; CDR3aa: CSARWGTEAFF; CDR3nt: TGCAGTGCTCGGTGGGGCACTGAAGCTTTCTTT
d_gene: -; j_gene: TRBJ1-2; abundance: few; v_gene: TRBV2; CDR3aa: CASRGRHGSADGYTF; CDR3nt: TGTGCCAGCAGGGGCCGACACGGGTCAGCGGATGGCTACACCTTC
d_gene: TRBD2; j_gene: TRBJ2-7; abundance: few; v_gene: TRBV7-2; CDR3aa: CASSPGGANNEQYF; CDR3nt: TGTGCCAGCAGCCCGGGGGGGGCTAACAACGAGCAGTACTTC
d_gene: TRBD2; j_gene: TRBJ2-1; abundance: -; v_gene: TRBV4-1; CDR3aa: CASSQDGSSGGNYNEQFF; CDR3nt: TGCGCCAGCAGCCAAGATGGCAGTAGCGGGGGAAACTACAATGAGCAGTTCTTC
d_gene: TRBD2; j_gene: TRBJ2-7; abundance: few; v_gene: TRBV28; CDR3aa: CASSFSGGAYEQYF; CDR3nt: TGTGCCAGCAGTTTCAGCGGGGGGGCTTACGAGCAGTACTTC
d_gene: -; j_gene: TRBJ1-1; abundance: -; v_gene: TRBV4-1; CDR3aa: CASSHPTANTEAFF; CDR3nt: TGCGCCAGCAGCCACCCGACCGCGAACACTGAAGCTTTCTTT
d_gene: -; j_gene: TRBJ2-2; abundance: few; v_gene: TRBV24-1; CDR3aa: CATSDNSRGTVSPGELFF; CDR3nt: TGTGCCACCAGTGATAATAGCCGGGGGACAGTTTCCCCCGGGGAGCTGTTTTTT
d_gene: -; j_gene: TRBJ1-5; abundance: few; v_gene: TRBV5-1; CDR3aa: CASSFGGTNQPQHF; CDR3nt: TGCGCCAGCAGCTTCGGCGGTACCAATCAGCCCCAGCATTTT
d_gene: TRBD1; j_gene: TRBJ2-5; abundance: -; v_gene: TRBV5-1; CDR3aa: CASSSGQGGAETQYF; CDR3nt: TGCGCCAGCAGCTCCGGACAGGGGGGTGCAGAGACCCAGTACTTC
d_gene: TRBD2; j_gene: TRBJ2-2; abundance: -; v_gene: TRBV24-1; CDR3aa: CATSDPSGLAATNTGELFF; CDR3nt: TGTGCCACCAGTGATCCATCGGGACTAGCGGCGACGAACACCGGGGAGCTGTTTTTT
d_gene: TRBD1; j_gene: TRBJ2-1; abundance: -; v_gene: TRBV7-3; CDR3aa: CASSLVGQANEQFF; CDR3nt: TGTGCCAGCAGCTTAGTGGGACAGGCAAATGAGCAGTTCTTC
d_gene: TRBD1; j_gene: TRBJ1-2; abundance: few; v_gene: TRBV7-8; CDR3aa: CASSVGQGVTYGYTF; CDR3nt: TGTGCCAGCAGCGTCGGGCAGGGGGTTACCTATGGCTACACCTTC
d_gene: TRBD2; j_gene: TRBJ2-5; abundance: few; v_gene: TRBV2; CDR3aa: CASPGGLAGTQETQYF; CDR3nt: TGTGCCAGCCCTGGGGGACTAGCGGGGACTCAAGAGACCCAGTACTTC
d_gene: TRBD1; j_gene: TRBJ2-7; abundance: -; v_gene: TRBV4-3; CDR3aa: CASRHRTGPYEQYF; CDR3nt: TGCGCCAGCAGACACCGGACAGGGCCCTACGAGCAGTACTTC
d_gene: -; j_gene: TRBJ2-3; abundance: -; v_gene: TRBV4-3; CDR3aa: CASSQGHTPDTQYF; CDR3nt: TGCGCCAGCAGCCAAGGTCACACTCCAGATACGCAGTATTTT
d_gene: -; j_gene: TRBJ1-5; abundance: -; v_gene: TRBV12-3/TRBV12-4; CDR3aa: CASSPLGWGDQPQHF; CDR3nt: TGTGCCAGCAGTCCGCTTGGGTGGGGTGATCAGCCCCAGCATTTT
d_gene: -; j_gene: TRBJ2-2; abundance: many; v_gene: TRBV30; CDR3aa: CASPTGNTGELFF; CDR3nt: TGTGCCTCCCCGACAGGGAACACCGGGGAGCTGTTTTTT
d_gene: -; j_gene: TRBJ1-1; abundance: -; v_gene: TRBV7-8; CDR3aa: CASSPPLESTEAFF; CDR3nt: TGTGCCAGCAGCCCACCATTAGAAAGCACTGAAGCTTTCTTT
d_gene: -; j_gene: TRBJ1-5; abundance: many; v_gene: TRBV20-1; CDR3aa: CSARYQGVQPQHF; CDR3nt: TGCAGTGCTAGATACCAGGGTGTTCAGCCCCAGCATTTT
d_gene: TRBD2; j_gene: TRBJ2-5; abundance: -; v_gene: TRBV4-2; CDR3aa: CASSLLTSGGQETQYF; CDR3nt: TGTGCCAGCAGCCTTTTGACTAGCGGGGGGCAAGAGACCCAGTACTTC
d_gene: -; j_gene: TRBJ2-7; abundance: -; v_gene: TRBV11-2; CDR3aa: CASSLGAGEQYF; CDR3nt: TGTGCCAGCAGCTTAGGAGCGGGCGAGCAGTACTTC
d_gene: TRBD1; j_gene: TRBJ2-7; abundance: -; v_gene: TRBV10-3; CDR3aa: CAISEFWDRGIYEQYF; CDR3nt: TGTGCCATCAGTGAGTTTTGGGACAGGGGCATCTACGAGCAGTACTTC
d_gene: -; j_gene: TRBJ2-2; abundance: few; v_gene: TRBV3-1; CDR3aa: CASSFGSGELFF; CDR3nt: TGTGCCAGCAGTTTCGGATCCGGGGAGCTGTTTTTT
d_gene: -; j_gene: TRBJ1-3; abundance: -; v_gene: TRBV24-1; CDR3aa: CATSDPGPPVNSGNTIYF; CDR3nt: TGTGCCACCAGTGACCCTGGACCGCCCGTCAACTCTGGAAACACCATATATTTT
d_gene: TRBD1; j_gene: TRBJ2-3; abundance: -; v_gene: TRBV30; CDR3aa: CAWSVQGQAQYF; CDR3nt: TGTGCCTGGAGTGTACAAGGACAGGCGCAGTATTTT
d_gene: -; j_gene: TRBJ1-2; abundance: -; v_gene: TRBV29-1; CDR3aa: CSVLPLGSTANYGYTF; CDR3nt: TGCAGCGTTTTACCTCTGGGTAGTACGGCTAACTATGGCTACACCTTC
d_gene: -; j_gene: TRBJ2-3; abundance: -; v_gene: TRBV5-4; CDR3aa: CASSLEQDGGVDTQYF; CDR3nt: TGTGCCAGCAGCTTGGAGCAGGACGGAGGGGTGGATACGCAGTATTTT
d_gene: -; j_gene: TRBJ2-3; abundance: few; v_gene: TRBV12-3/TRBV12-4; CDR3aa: CASSFVSSDATQYF; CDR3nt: TGTGCCAGCAGTTTCGTCAGTTCGGATGCTACGCAGTATTTT